A single sample gave rise to the 26 T cell receptor beta chains below, sequenced in a study of cytomegalovirus exposure and HLA in healthy donors. Primers: 60 Vbeta forward and 13 Jbeta reverse. Generated by immunoSEQ multiplex PCR, the TCRdb table keeps only in-frame clones and is missing some. The repertoire includes about 120,000 clones, around three quarters of them detected once, and around 4.3% sits in the top ten. Specimen: PBMCs. Receptor source: a man under 40 in good health and CMV-seropositive.

This clone has just a few counts. This rearrangement joins TRBV19 to TRBJ2-6; 7 nucleotides match TRBD1. Germline V gene sequence: CDR1 LNHDA, CDR2 SQIVND (reference sequence). Germline trimming cut 5 bases from V and 2 bases from J; bases unmatched to any gene: 6. The CDR3 spans 16 residues. The CDR3 DNA reads TGTGCCAGTAGTCTACAGGGGACCCCTGGGGCCAACGTCCTGACTTTC. This gives the protein CASSLQGTPGANVLTF.

This clone has just a few counts. This chain connects TRBV13 to TRBJ2-3, with a possible D match to TRBD2 (5 bases). V was clipped by 5 bases and J by 2 bases, with 11 bases between them. Germline V gene sequence: CDR1 PRHDT, CDR2 FYEKMQ (reference sequence). The CDR3 totals 14 residues. The CDR3 region has the DNA TGTGCCAGCAGCCCCGGGGATTACACAGATACGCAGTATTTT. It is translated as CASSPGDYTDTQYF.

This clone was seen just once. The rearrangement links TRBV9 to TRBJ2-2; perhaps TRBD2 as D (5 bases). V lost 1 base, J lost 8 bases, and 9 bases lay in between. Germline V lookup: CDR1 SGDLS, CDR2 YYNGEE. This CDR3 spans 13 amino acids. The CDR3 spells CASSVMRVGELFF. The CDR3 region has the DNA TGTGCCAGCAGCGTAATGAGGGTGGGGGAGCTGTTTTTT. The whole variable domain, remainder taken from reference TRBV9 and TRBJ2-2, is DSGVTQTPKHLITATGQRVTLRCSPRSGDLSVYWYQQSLDQGLQFLIQYYNGEERAKGNILERFSAQQFPDLHSELNLSSLELGDSALYFCASSVMRVGELFFGEGSRLTVL.

The chain is built from TRBV11-3 and TRBJ2-5; TRBD1 matches at 7 bases. V trimming: 5 bases; J trimming: 4 bases; junction bases outside the gene matches: 4. CDR1 and CDR2 (germline): SGHNT, YENEEA. CDR3 length equals 13 residues. CDR3 nucleotides: TGTGCCAGCAGCCGGGACAGCCTAGAGACCCAGTACTTC. Protein sequence: CASSRDSLETQYF.

Written as DNA, the CDR3 is TGTGCCAGCAGCGACAGGGGGCACTCCTACGAGCAGTACTTC. Translated, it gives CASSDRGHSYEQYF. The chain links TRBV27 to TRBJ2-7, with TRBD1 matching 10 bases. CDR3 size: 14 residues. V lost 6 bases and J lost 0; bases outside the gene matches: 2. Germline V CDR1 and CDR2: MNHEY, SMNVEV (reference sequence).

This clone was detected only a few times. The genes are TRBV5-4 and TRBJ1-1; TRBD1 aligns across 8 bases. Germline loops: CDR1 SGHNT, CDR2 YYREEE (reference sequence). The V gene end was trimmed by 4 bases and the J gene end by 11 bases; junction bases not matched to a gene: 19. The CDR3 sequence is 16 residues long. CDR3 protein: CASSQPGQASGTTAFF. The CDR3 region has the DNA TGTGCCAGCAGCCAGCCGGGACAGGCTTCAGGGACAACGGCTTTCTTT. Complete variable domain (other parts from reference TRBV5-4 and TRBJ1-1): ETGVTQSPTHLIKTRGQQVTLRCSSQSGHNTVSWYQQALGQGPQFIFQYYREEENGRGNFPPRFSGLQFPNYSSELNVNALELDDSALYLCASSQPGQASGTTAFFGQGTRLTVV.

The V gene is TRBV29-1, the J gene TRBJ2-3, with D unclear. The CDR3 has 10 residues. The germline V gene encodes CDR1 SQVTM and CDR2 ANQGSEA. Trimming took 7 bases from V and 0 from J, leaving 2 bases between them. The CDR3 reads CSASTDTQYF. The CDR3 bases are TGCAGCGCAAGCACAGATACGCAGTATTTT.

The V gene is TRBV7-6, the J gene TRBJ2-7, with 8 bases fitting TRBD2. Germline V gene sequence: CDR1 SGHVS, CDR2 FNYEAQ. Germline trimming cut 6 bases from V and 2 bases from J; bases unmatched to any gene: 9. This CDR3 has 15 residues. The chain's CDR3 is CASSLSGRGAYEQYF. The CDR3 nucleotides read TGTGCCAGCAGTCTCTCAGGGCGGGGGGCCTACGAGCAGTACTTC.

The chain joins TRBV19 to TRBJ2-5; unclear D gene. Looked up from germline, CDR1 is LNHDA and CDR2 is SQIVND (reference sequence). This CDR3 spans 13 amino acids. V lost 7 bases, J lost 5 bases, and 14 bases lay in between. CDR3 sequence reads: CASKPRSGETQYF. CDR3 sequence (DNA): TGTGCCAGTAAGCCTAGATCTGGGGAGACCCAGTACTTC.

The J gene is TRBJ2-5, the V gene TRBV18; D is ambiguous. CDR1 and CDR2 (germline): KGHSH, LQKENI. This CDR3 is built from 14 residues. Trimming cost V 3 bases and J 4 bases, with 12 bases left between them. DNA of the CDR3: TGTGCCAGCTCACCGGGCCAGGCCGTAGAGACCCAGTACTTC. It encodes CASSPGQAVETQYF. Looking up the rest from reference TRBV18 and TRBJ2-5 gives the full variable domain: NAGVMQNPRHLVRRRGQEARLRCSPMKGHSHVYWYRQLPEEGLKFMVYLQKENIIDESGMPKERFSAEFPKEGPSILRIQQVVRGDSAAYFCASSPGQAVETQYFGPGTRLLVL.

The chain is built from TRBV6-5 and TRBJ2-3; 10 bases match TRBD2. The germline V gene has CDR1 MNHEY and CDR2 SVGAGI. V shed 0 bases and J 5 bases; nucleotides not matched to a gene: 2. This CDR3 region has 15 residues. The CDR3 sequence: CASSYSSSGGDTQYF. As DNA, the CDR3 is TGTGCCAGCAGTTACTCGTCTAGCGGGGGAGATACGCAGTATTTT.

This clone came up a few times. The chain carries TRBV18 and TRBJ1-6, with TRBD1 matching 7 bases. The germline V gene encodes CDR1 KGHSH and CDR2 LQKENI. The CDR3 length is 15 residues. V shed 3 bases, J shed 6 bases, and the junction held 5 bases outside the gene matches. CDR3 DNA sequence: TGTGCCAGCTCACCCGGGACAGCACTTAATTCACCCCTCCACTTT. This gives the protein CASSPGTALNSPLHF.

This clone was counted only a few times. This chain connects TRBV4-1 to TRBJ2-1, with 7 bases matching TRBD1. CDR1 and CDR2 from the germline V gene are MGHRA and YSYEKL. V dropped 4 bases and J dropped 4; count of bases not matched to a gene: 7. The CDR3 consists of 15 residues. In DNA, the CDR3 is TGCGCCAGCAGCCCGACTCAGGGGGAATACAATGAGCAGTTCTTC. Its translation is CASSPTQGEYNEQFF.

This sequence joins TRBV5-4 and TRBJ2-2; D is ambiguous. The CDR3 consists of 14 residues. Trimming took 1 base from V and 1 from J, leaving 5 bases between them. CDR1 and CDR2 from the germline V gene are SGHNT and YYREEE (reference sequence). The CDR3: CASSLKLNTGELFF. CDR3 bases: TGTGCCAGCAGCTTGAAGCTGAACACCGGGGAGCTGTTTTTT.

The V gene is TRBV15, the J gene TRBJ2-3, with 9 bases matching TRBD2. Germline V gene data show CDR1 as LNHNV and CDR2 as YYDKDF (reference sequence). Trimming at V came to 3 bases and at J to 2 bases, leaving 3 bases not matched to a gene. The CDR3 has 15 residues. The CDR3 DNA reads TGTGCCACCAGCAGTAGCGGGAGCGCCACAGATACGCAGTATTTT. Protein product: CATSSSGSATDTQYF.

The chain links TRBV27 to TRBJ1-1; D ambiguous. CDR1 and CDR2 (germline): MNHEY, SMNVEV (reference sequence). This CDR3 is built from 14 residues. Trimming shortened V by 0 bases and J by 3 bases, and 8 bases separated the two germline ends. The chain's CDR3 is CASSLSGLDTEAFF. The CDR3 DNA reads TGTGCCAGCAGTTTATCCGGTTTGGACACTGAAGCTTTCTTT.

The chain joins TRBV11-2 to TRBJ1-2; D not certain. V shed 2 bases and J shed 3 bases, with 10 bases lying between them. CDR1 and CDR2 from the germline V gene are SGHAT and FQNNGV. CDR3 size: 14 residues. The CDR3 spells CASSLNPRDYGYTF. The DNA for the CDR3 is TGTGCCAGCAGCTTAAACCCGCGGGACTATGGCTACACCTTC.

This clone has a single count. The V gene is TRBV6-6, the J gene TRBJ1-2; 9 nucleotides match TRBD1. The germline V gene encodes CDR1 MNHNY and CDR2 SVGAGI (reference sequence). J gave up 4 bases and V 6 bases, and 12 bases lay outside the gene matches. The CDR3 spans 16 residues. The CDR3 nucleotides are TGTGCCAGCAGGGGACCCACCGGGACAGGGACCTATGGCTACACCTTC. Translated, it gives CASRGPTGTGTYGYTF.

The chain couples TRBV28 to TRBJ2-4; the match to TRBD1 covers 8 bases. After removal of 2 bases from V and 6 bases from J, the junction contained 12 bases not matched to a gene. The CDR3 spans 17 residues. Looked up from germline, CDR1 is MDHEN and CDR2 is SYDVKM. CDR3 loop: CASSLTAETGERNIQYF. CDR3 DNA sequence: TGTGCCAGCAGTTTAACTGCGGAGACAGGGGAAAGAAACATTCAGTACTTC.

The chain recombines TRBV5-1 with TRBJ2-7, with a weak D call TRBD2 (5 bases). This CDR3 comprises 12 residues. V lost 4 bases and J 4 bases, leaving 9 bases between the germline ends. Germline assignment: CDR1 SGHRS and CDR2 YFSETQ. The CDR3 coding sequence is TGCGCCAGCAGCGGTGGAGGTTACGAGCAGTACTTC. Amino acid sequence: CASSGGGYEQYF.

The chain combines TRBV30 with TRBJ2-7, with 7 bases that match TRBD1. The CDR3 has 15 amino acids. Germline loops: CDR1 GTSNPN, CDR2 SVGIG (reference sequence). This CDR3 is CAPQLRDSLSYEQYF. The CDR3, as DNA: TGTGCACCACAACTCCGGGACAGTCTCTCCTACGAGCAGTACTTC.

V is TRBV5-1 and J is TRBJ1-2; no clear D. The germline V gene has CDR1 SGHRS and CDR2 YFSETQ. The CDR3 loop spans 11 amino acids. With 3 bases removed from V and 8 bases from J, the gap between germline ends came to 8 bases. The CDR3: CASSSPTGYTF. DNA for the CDR3: TGCGCCAGCAGCTCACCGACAGGCTACACCTTC.

This clone has only a few counts. The J gene is TRBJ2-7, the V gene TRBV11-3; 8 bases match TRBD2. J gave up 3 bases and V 5 bases, and 9 bases lay outside the gene matches. CDR3 length equals 15 residues. The germline gives CDR1 SGHNT, CDR2 YENEEA. Here the CDR3 DNA reads TGTGCCAGCAGCCCCATCCGGGGGGGATACTACGAGCAGTACTTC. This codes for CASSPIRGGYYEQYF.

Concerning this clone: Mismatch with germline at one junction end may stem from a read error. This rearrangement joins TRBV5-4 to TRBJ1-1, with D unclear. This CDR3 contains 14 residues. Germline V gene sequence: CDR1 SGHNT, CDR2 YYREEE (reference sequence). CDR3 DNA sequence: TGTGCCGGCAGCTTGGACTCGAGAAACACTGAAGCTTTCTTT. This encodes CAGSLDSRNTEAFF.

Only one count was recorded for this clone. CDR3 amino acids: CASIPLQEESPQHF. The DNA of the CDR3 is TGTGCCAGCATCCCCCTTCAGGAGGAATCGCCCCAGCATTTT. The chain uses TRBV27 and TRBJ1-5; the D is unclear. Trimming took off 7 bases at V and 9 bases at J, with 19 bases between the two ends. CDR1 MNHEY and CDR2 SMNVEV come from the germline V gene (reference sequence). The CDR3 length is 14 residues.

In this sample, this clone turned up once. The V call is TRBV25-1, the J call TRBJ2-1; 11 bases agree with TRBD2. Germline loops: CDR1 MGHDK, CDR2 SYGVNS. This CDR3 has 14 residues. The V segment lost 7 bases and the J segment 6 bases; nucleotides outside the gene matches: 5. The CDR3 DNA reads TGTGCCAGCACAAACCTAGCGGGAGGCAATGAGCAGTTCTTC. This sequence encodes CASTNLAGGNEQFF. Combining the CDR3 with reference TRBV25-1 and TRBJ2-1 gives the whole variable domain EADIYQTPRYLVIGTGKKITLECSQTMGHDKMYWYQQDPGMELHLIHYSYGVNSTEKGDLSSESTVSRIRTEHFPLTLESARPSHTSQYLCASTNLAGGNEQFFGPGTRLTVL.